A selection of T cell receptor beta chains follows, all from one sample in a study of graft-versus-host responses after intestinal transplantation. No cognate antigen is known for these TCRs. Libraries were prepared by immunoSEQ multiplex PCR; TCRdb keeps only in-frame clonotypes and omits some of them. The top ten clones hold over 0.15% of a sample with roughly 100,000 clones, 75% to 95% of them seen once. Sequenced here: unstimulated CD4+ T cells sorted from spleen or lymph node cells, sampled before transplant. The source is a human donor who was the organ donor for an intestinal transplant. Each CDR3 is given with its conserved first and last residue. D genes are given only for firm matches. Size values are once, few and many counts, or a class for expanded clones, and some rows have none.

j_gene,d_gene,abundance,v_gene,CDR3aa,CDR3nt
TRBJ2-1,TRBD2,-,TRBV4-1,CASSQEAGGLRNEQFF,TGCGCCAGCAGCCAAGAAGCGGGGGGGCTTCGGAATGAGCAGTTCTTC
TRBJ1-5,TRBD1,-,TRBV4-2,CASSQVGTGSQPQHF,TGTGCCAGCAGCCAAGTGGGGACAGGGAGTCAGCCCCAGCATTTT
TRBJ2-3,-,-,TRBV14,CASSQARAGDTQYF,TGTGCCAGCAGCCAAGCGAGGGCGGGAGATACGCAGTATTTT
TRBJ2-7,TRBD1,-,TRBV5-4,CASSLAAGGFHEQYF,TGTGCCAGCAGCTTGGCGGCAGGGGGCTTTCACGAGCAGTACTTC
TRBJ1-3,-,-,TRBV20-1,CSARGANTIYF,TGCAGTGCTAGAGGGGCAAACACCATATATTTT
TRBJ2-5,TRBD2,-,TRBV27,CASRLAGGPGETQYF,TGTGCCAGCAGACTAGCGGGGGGGCCGGGAGAGACCCAGTACTTC
TRBJ2-6,-,-,TRBV7-9,CASSYSGANVLTF,TGTGCCAGCAGCTACTCCGGGGCCAACGTCCTGACTTTC
TRBJ1-6,-,-,TRBV4-2,CASRSQPGDSPLHF,TGTGCCAGCCGGTCACAGCCAGGGGATTCACCCCTCCACTTT
TRBJ2-1,TRBD1,-,TRBV11-3,CASSLGDSTYNEQFF,TGTGCCAGCAGCTTAGGGGACAGTACATACAATGAGCAGTTCTTC
TRBJ1-5,-,few,TRBV15,CATSRDSQAPIKPQHF,TGTGCCACCAGCAGAGATTCACAGGCACCAATCAAGCCCCAGCATTTT
TRBJ2-3,TRBD2,-,TRBV4-3,CASSHQAGGPKDTQYF,TGCGCCAGCAGCCACCAAGCGGGGGGGCCGAAAGATACGCAGTATTTT
TRBJ2-7,TRBD1,-,TRBV6-5,CASSRTGRYEQYF,TGTGCCAGCAGCCGGACAGGGAGGTACGAGCAGTACTTC
TRBJ1-1,-,-,TRBV9,CASSVDATASRRTEAFF,TGTGCCAGCAGCGTAGACGCGACAGCATCCCGAAGGACTGAAGCTTTCTTT
TRBJ2-7,-,-,TRBV9,CASSVAVSSYEQYF,TGTGCCAGCAGCGTAGCCGTTAGCTCCTACGAGCAGTACTTC
TRBJ2-5,-,-,TRBV5-8,CASSLQGRETQYF,TGTGCCAGCAGCTTGCAGGGTAGGGAGACCCAGTACTTC
TRBJ2-1,-,-,TRBV4-1,CASSPTGSSYNEQFF,TGCGCCAGCAGCCCCACAGGAAGCTCCTACAATGAGCAGTTCTTC
TRBJ1-6,-,-,TRBV7-2,CASSFSQGNNSPLHF,TGTGCCAGCAGCTTCTCACAGGGAAATAATTCACCCCTCCACTTT
TRBJ2-7,-,-,TRBV6-6,CASSRDTGSYEQYF,TGTGCCAGCAGTCGGGACACGGGGTCCTACGAGCAGTACTTC
TRBJ1-6,-,once,TRBV10-3,CAISDRNDNSPLHF,TGTGCCATCAGTGACAGGAACGATAATTCACCCCTCCACTTT
TRBJ1-3,-,-,TRBV11-3,CASLPGVDGNTIYF,TGTGCCAGCCTTCCCGGGGTTGACGGAAACACCATATATTTT
TRBJ1-1,TRBD1,-,TRBV9,CASSLGQGGTEAFF,TGTGCCAGCAGCTTGGGACAGGGAGGCACTGAAGCTTTCTTT
TRBJ1-4,-,-,TRBV7-9,CASSLWTDNEKLFF,TGTGCCAGCAGCTTATGGACAGATAATGAAAAACTGTTTTTT
TRBJ1-4,-,-,TRBV29-1,CSVEVRGNEKLFF,TGCAGCGTTGAAGTCCGGGGTAATGAAAAACTGTTTTTT
TRBJ1-1,-,-,TRBV5-1,CASSLHSNPSEAFF,TGCGCCAGCAGCTTGCACAGTAATCCCTCTGAAGCTTTCTTT
TRBJ1-6,TRBD1,-,TRBV5-1,CASSETGGVYSPLHF,TGCGCCAGCAGCGAAACAGGGGGCGTATATTCACCCCTCCACTTT
TRBJ2-1,-,once,TRBV7-9,CASSSSRTVRVEQFF,TGTGCCAGCAGCTCCTCCAGGACAGTTCGGGTGGAGCAGTTCTTC
TRBJ1-2,-,-,TRBV7-2,CASSLGSTGYGGYTF,TGTGCCAGCAGCTTAGGTTCCACAGGGTACGGTGGCTACACCTTC
TRBJ2-1,TRBD2,-,TRBV4-2,CASSQAERLADNEQFF,TGTGCCAGCAGCCAAGCGGAAAGACTAGCGGACAATGAGCAGTTCTTC
TRBJ1-3,-,few,TRBV21-1,CASSKVRGGNSGNTIYF,TGTGCCAGCAGCAAAGTTAGAGGGGGCAACTCTGGAAACACCATATATTTT
TRBJ2-7,-,-,TRBV11-2,CASSLEGAGNEQYF,TGTGCCAGCAGCTTAGAGGGCGCGGGAAACGAGCAGTACTTC
TRBJ2-3,-,-,TRBV29-1,CSVRQTDTQYF,TGCAGCGTTAGACAGACAGATACGCAGTATTTT
TRBJ2-2,-,-,TRBV7-3,CASSVGQSVGELFF,TGTGCCAGCAGCGTAGGACAGTCTGTAGGGGAGCTGTTTTTT
TRBJ2-7,TRBD1,-,TRBV9,CASSAQGAWVYEQYF,TGTGCCAGCAGCGCTCAGGGGGCGTGGGTCTACGAGCAGTACTTC